Following are 8 T cell receptor beta chains from one sample sequenced in a study of CD8 T cells in Susac syndrome. RNA in amounts of roughly 0.5 to 1 ug was reverse transcribed with random hexamers. One entry per CDR3 protein results from TCRdb running MiXCR on the immunoSEQ multiplex PCR reads. The sample records some 160,000 distinct CDR3 sequences, approximately 94% being singletons. Sequenced sample: CD4+ T cells from PBMCs. The receptor source for this set is a human donor with Susac syndrome.

This clonotype was detected only once. This sequence joins TRBV29-1 and TRBJ1-2; 12 nucleotides match TRBD1. The CDR3 is made up of 13 amino acids. Per germline, CDR1 SQVTM and CDR2 ANQGSEA. V shed 6 bases and J 7 bases; nucleotides not matched to a gene: 6. CDR3 coding DNA: TGCAGCGTGACGGGACAGGGGGCCTTTGGCTACACCTTC. Translated, it gives CSVTGQGAFGYTF.

This rearrangement joins TRBV11-2 to TRBJ2-6; a possible D gene is TRBD2 (6 bases). The V and J ends lost 3 bases and 1 base respectively, with 16 bases between them. The CDR3 totals 18 residues. Germline V gene lookup returns CDR1 SGHAT and CDR2 FQNNGV. For the CDR3, the DNA is TGTGCCAGCAGCTTGTCAGGAGGGACCAATTCTGGGGCCAACGTCCTGACTTTC. Encoded protein: CASSLSGGTNSGANVLTF.

This clonotype was picked up many times. The chain uses TRBV7-2 and TRBJ2-5; D unclear. The V end was cut by 0 bases, the J end by 4 bases, with 3 bases between. The CDR3 sequence is 12 residues long. Germline V gives CDR1 SGHTA, CDR2 FQGNSA. Here the CDR3 DNA reads TGTGCCAGCAGCTTAGCGAGAGAGACCCAGTACTTC. This encodes CASSLARETQYF. Filled out from reference TRBV7-2 and TRBJ2-5, the complete variable domain reads GAGVSQSPSNKVTEKGKDVELRCDPISGHTALYWYRQSLGQGLEFLIYFQGNSAPDKSGLPSDRFSAERTGGSVSTLTIQRTQQEDSAVYLCASSLARETQYFGPGTRLLVL.

The CDR3, as DNA: TGCAGTGCTGATTCGACTAGCGGGGGGGATACGCAGTATTTT. Protein product: CSADSTSGGDTQYF. The gene calls are TRBV20-1 and TRBJ2-3, with 13 bases aligning to TRBD2. The CDR3 is made up of 14 amino acids. Germline V gene data show CDR1 as DFQATT and CDR2 as SNEGSKA (reference sequence). The junction had 5 bases not matched to a gene; V was cut back by 5 bases and J by 6 bases.

The chain uses TRBV7-2 and TRBJ2-3, with D possibly TRBD2 on 6 matching bases. Deletions cut 3 bases from V and 0 bases from J, with 10 bases between. Looked up from germline, CDR1 is SGHTA and CDR2 is FQGNSA. CDR3 length: 15 residues. The CDR3 is CASSFGTVSTDTQYF. CDR3 nucleotide sequence: TGTGCCAGCAGCTTTGGGACTGTGAGCACAGATACGCAGTATTTT.

The chain combines TRBV5-4 with TRBJ1-6; tentatively, D is TRBD1 (6 bases). The V end lost 5 bases, the J end lost 5 bases, and 17 bases lay between the germline ends. The CDR3 sequence is 16 residues long. Germline V lookup: CDR1 SGHNT, CDR2 YYREEE (reference sequence). This CDR3 is CASRSTGGGDNSPLHF. CDR3 sequence (DNA): TGTGCCAGCAGATCGACAGGAGGGGGGGATAATTCACCCCTCCACTTT. The full variable domain, with the rest looked up from reference TRBV5-4 and TRBJ1-6, is ETGVTQSPTHLIKTRGQQVTLRCSSQSGHNTVSWYQQALGQGPQFIFQYYREEENGRGNFPPRFSGLQFPNYSSELNVNALELDDSALYLCASRSTGGGDNSPLHFGNGTRLTVT.

The chain carries TRBV7-2 and TRBJ2-4; maybe TRBD2 (5 bases). CDR1 and CDR2 from the germline V gene are SGHTA and FQGNSA. The CDR3 spans 17 residues. V was clipped by 5 bases and J by 0 bases, with 17 bases between them. Here the CDR3 reads CASSPFRGEGAKNIQYF. DNA of the CDR3: TGTGCCAGCAGCCCTTTTCGGGGAGAGGGAGCCAAAAACATTCAGTACTTC. Looking up the rest from reference TRBV7-2 and TRBJ2-4 gives the full variable domain: GAGVSQSPSNKVTEKGKDVELRCDPISGHTALYWYRQSLGQGLEFLIYFQGNSAPDKSGLPSDRFSAERTGGSVSTLTIQRTQQEDSAVYLCASSPFRGEGAKNIQYFGAGTRLSVL.

The genes are TRBV4-1 and TRBJ2-3; TRBD2 matches at 16 bases. The CDR3 consists of 20 residues. Losses at the gene ends were 0 bases for V and 1 base for J; bases not matched to a gene: 7. The germline gives CDR1 MGHRA, CDR2 YSYEKL. The CDR3 spells CASSQDPGLAGGSGTDTQYF. The CDR3 nucleotides read TGCGCCAGCAGCCAAGATCCGGGACTAGCGGGGGGGAGTGGCACAGATACGCAGTATTTT.